One and the same sample provided the 27 T cell receptor beta chains below, sequenced in a study of T cells after yellow fever vaccination. MiXCR was run by TCRdb on the 5' RACE reads, yielding one entry per CDR3 protein. This table has hundreds of thousands of distinct CDR3 sequences, approximately 13% appearing once. The material was PBMCs, obtained on the day of the yellow fever booster vaccination. These receptors were taken from a man between 25 and 39 years old who received the YFV17D yellow fever vaccine.

The table lists this clonotype with a few counts. V and J are TRBV7-2 and TRBJ2-2, with D perhaps matching TRBD1 or TRBD2 (5 bases each). Trimming left V 4 bases short and J 2 bases short, with 11 bases between. Germline V gene data show CDR1 as SGHTA and CDR2 as FQGNSA. The CDR3 covers 15 residues. The CDR3 is CASSSRGANTGELFF. CDR3 nucleotide sequence: TGTGCCAGCAGCTCGAGGGGAGCTAACACCGGGGAGCTGTTTTTT.

This clonotype was found a few times. The chain joins TRBV5-8 to TRBJ2-7, with D maybe TRBD1 (6 bases). The length of the CDR3 is 14 residues. V lost 5 bases and J 5 bases, leaving 17 bases between the germline ends. CDR1 is SGHTS and CDR2 is YDEGEE in the germline V gene. Here the CDR3 DNA reads TGTGCCAGCAGACTACTAACAGGGAGCGACGAGCAGTACTTC. Translating it yields CASRLLTGSDEQYF.

This clonotype was seen many times. V gene TRBV12-3 or TRBV12-4 combines with J gene TRBJ2-7; D ambiguous. V was shortened by 5 bases and J by 6 bases, with 11 bases between the two germline ends. The CDR3 totals 12 residues. The CDR3 nucleotides are TGTGCCAGCAGTGTTACAATGAGCGAGCAGTACTTC. It encodes CASSVTMSEQYF.

This clonotype came up a few times. The chain uses TRBV9 and TRBJ2-3; D is unclear. CDR1 and CDR2 (germline): SGDLS, YYNGEE. The CDR3 loop spans 14 amino acids. Trimming pared 1 base from V and 6 bases from J, leaving 12 bases between. In DNA form, the CDR3 reads TGTGCCAGCAGCGTAAACAGCGAAGTTGATACGCAGTATTTT. As protein: CASSVNSEVDTQYF.

This clonotype was found a few times. The chain recombines TRBV7-2 with TRBJ2-1, with D hard to call. Germline CDR1 and CDR2: SGHTA and FQGNSA. The length of the CDR3 is 13 residues. V gave up 1 base and J gave up 8 bases, with 9 bases separating them. CDR3 region: CASSLGTRYEQFF. CDR3 in DNA: TGTGCCAGCAGCTTAGGAACACGGTATGAGCAGTTCTTC.

The chain employs TRBV20-1 and TRBJ2-2, with 9 bases identical to TRBD2. CDR1 is DFQATT and CDR2 is SNEGSKA in the germline V gene (reference sequence). The CDR3 spans 15 residues. With V trimmed by 0 bases and J by 7 bases, 6 bases remained unmatched. The CDR3 bases are TGCAGTGCTAGAGATGCCGGGACTAGCCTCGGGGAGCTGTTTTTT. This sequence encodes CSARDAGTSLGELFF.

This clonotype came up many times. This chain uses TRBV5-6 with TRBJ2-5, with D hard to call. V lost 0 bases to trimming and J lost 5 bases, with 14 bases between them. CDR1 is SGHDT, CDR2 YYEEEE, per germline. This CDR3 contains 15 residues. For the CDR3, the DNA is TGTGCCAGCAGCTTGGATGCGCAGCTATGGGAGACCCAGTACTTC. Its translation: CASSLDAQLWETQYF.

This clonotype came up a few times. The genes are TRBV15 and TRBJ1-1; no reliable D call. V dropped 0 bases and J dropped 1 base, with 6 bases sitting between them. This CDR3 spans 14 amino acids. The germline V gene encodes CDR1 LNHNV and CDR2 YYDKDF (reference sequence). Here the CDR3 DNA reads TGTGCCACCAGCAGAGATAACTCGAACACTGAAGCTTTCTTT. This sequence encodes CATSRDNSNTEAFF.

This clonotype was recorded once. A much larger clone lies a single base off, so this may be a read error. The chain recombines TRBV3-1 with TRBJ1-5, with D uncertain. Germline CDR1 LGHDT, CDR2 YNNKEL (reference sequence). V was trimmed by 3 bases and J by 6 bases, leaving 9 bases between them. CDR3 length equals 13 residues. CDR3 residues: CASSQQLTQPQHF. CDR3 nucleotide sequence: TGTGCCAGCAGCCAGCAGCTCACTCAGCCCCAGCATTTT.

There are a few counts of this clonotype. The genes are TRBV25-1 and TRBJ2-1; D call uncertain. The CDR3 covers 15 residues. With 3 bases removed from V and 0 bases from J, the gap between germline ends came to 9 bases. Germline assignment: CDR1 MGHDK and CDR2 SYGVNS. This CDR3 reads CASSELESSYNEQFF. CDR3 coding DNA: TGTGCCAGCAGTGAGCTGGAAAGCTCCTACAATGAGCAGTTCTTC. The variable domain in full, with the rest retrieved from reference TRBV25-1 and TRBJ2-1, is EADIYQTPRYLVIGTGKKITLECSQTMGHDKMYWYQQDPGMELHLIHYSYGVNSTEKGDLSSESTVSRIRTEHFPLTLESARPSHTSQYLCASSELESSYNEQFFGPGTRLTVL.

This clonotype appeared a few times. The CDR3 sequence is CASTFGVSGSVEQFF. As DNA, the CDR3 is TGTGCCAGCACGTTCGGGGTTAGCGGGAGTGTTGAGCAGTTCTTC. V usage is TRBV6-2 or TRBV6-3 and J usage is TRBJ2-1; 9 nucleotides agree with TRBD2. After removal of 7 bases from V and 9 bases from J, the junction contained 13 bases not matched to a gene. Germline V CDR1 and CDR2: MNHEY, SVGEGT. The CDR3 spans 15 residues.

As regards this clonotype: Its ends do not fully match the called genes, so a read error is possible. The rearrangement uses TRBV7-7 and TRBJ2-5; TRBD2 might be the D (6 bases). Germline V gives CDR1 SSHAT, CDR2 FNYEAQ (reference sequence). The CDR3 has 15 amino acids. Here the CDR3 reads CASSLGGRMEGTQYF. In DNA, the CDR3 is TGTGCTAGCAGCTTAGGAGGCAGGATGGAGGGAACCCAGTACTTC.

This clonotype was counted only a few times. The chain has TRBV20-1 and TRBJ2-3; D is possibly TRBD2 (6 bases). The ends were cut back, 4 bases at V and 1 base at J, with 18 bases in the middle. The CDR3 consists of 16 residues. Looked up from germline, CDR1 is DFQATT and CDR2 is SNEGSKA (reference sequence). The CDR3 coding sequence is TGCAGTGCTACCGAGGGTCTAGCGTTGGGCACAGATACGCAGTATTTT. This codes for CSATEGLALGTDTQYF.

The table lists this clonotype with a few counts. The V and J genes are TRBV23-1 and TRBJ2-5, with 8 bases lining up with TRBD2. TRBV23-1 is given ORF status, its function remaining uncertain. The CDR3 is 21 residues long. Trimming took 0 bases from V and 4 from J; bases not matched to a gene: 22. In DNA, the CDR3 is TGCGCCAGCAGTCAATCGGTTGTGGGGAGGACTAGCTGGGGATTGAGAGAGACCCAGTACTTC. Translation: CASSQSVVGRTSWGLRETQYF.

The gene calls are TRBV20-1 and TRBJ1-2; D unclear. The germline V gene encodes CDR1 DFQATT and CDR2 SNEGSKA (reference sequence). Trimming left V 1 base short and J 2 bases short, with 5 bases between. The CDR3 runs to 12 residues. CDR3 bases: TGCAGTGCTAGAGGCCGGAACTATGGCTACACCTTC. Amino acid sequence: CSARGRNYGYTF.

This clonotype was picked up a small number of times. The chain employs TRBV20-1 and TRBJ1-1, with a weak D call TRBD1 (6 bases). Germline V gene sequence: CDR1 DFQATT, CDR2 SNEGSKA (reference sequence). The CDR3 extends over 13 amino acids. The CDR3 protein is CRGGGALGTEAFF. The CDR3 nucleotides read TGCAGGGGCGGGGGGGCGCTTGGCACTGAAGCTTTCTTT.

This clonotype showed up just a few times. The chain uses TRBV7-9 and TRBJ2-1, with D possibly matching TRBD2 (6 bases). This CDR3 comprises 15 residues. The germline V gene encodes CDR1 SEHNR and CDR2 FQNEAQ (reference sequence). The germline V and J ends were trimmed by 4 bases and 0 bases, with 10 bases remaining between them. The chain's CDR3 is CASSSAGLSYNEQFF. The CDR3, as DNA: TGTGCCAGCAGCTCCGCGGGACTCTCCTACAATGAGCAGTTCTTC.

This chain connects TRBV20-1 to TRBJ2-5; no firm D call. Germline V CDR1 and CDR2: DFQATT, SNEGSKA (reference sequence). The V gene lost 0 bases and the J gene lost 5 bases, with 16 bases spanning the gap. This CDR3 is built from 15 residues. This CDR3 reads CSARDRALLRETQYF. CDR3 sequence (DNA): TGCAGTGCTAGAGACCGGGCCTTACTGAGGGAGACCCAGTACTTC.

The gene calls are TRBV4-2 and TRBJ2-6; D not certain. This CDR3 is 16 amino acids long. Deletions cut 4 bases from V and 0 bases from J, with 10 bases between. Germline-derived CDR1 and CDR2 are LGHNA and YNFKEQ. In DNA form, the CDR3 reads TGTGCCAGCAGCCCCGTGCCGATCTCTGGGGCCAACGTCCTGACTTTC. This translates into CASSPVPISGANVLTF.

This clonotype has only a few counts. The gene calls are TRBV5-1 and TRBJ2-2; D perhaps matches TRBD2 (6 bases). V lost 2 bases and J lost 1, with 9 bases in between. Germline V gives CDR1 SGHRS, CDR2 YFSETQ. The CDR3 covers 15 residues. In nucleotides, the CDR3 is TGCGCCAGCAGCTTTGGAGGGATGAACACCGGGGAGCTGTTTTTT. Its translation is CASSFGGMNTGELFF.

The chain uses TRBV10-2 and TRBJ2-5; D may be TRBD1 (7 bases). V was trimmed by 6 bases and J by 1 base, leaving 12 bases between them. CDR3 length: 14 residues. Germline CDR1 and CDR2: WSHSY and SAAADI. This CDR3 reads CASRAGQTQETQYF. CDR3 DNA: TGCGCCAGCAGGGCGGGACAGACCCAAGAGACCCAGTACTTC.

The genes are TRBV20-1 and TRBJ2-5; perhaps TRBD2 as D (6 bases). The germline V gene has CDR1 DFQATT and CDR2 SNEGSKA (reference sequence). V lost 6 bases, J lost 6 bases, and 20 bases lay in between. The CDR3 consists of 14 residues. The CDR3: CSAKVADKRKTQYF. The DNA of the CDR3 is TGCAGTGCCAAGGTAGCGGATAAAAGAAAGACCCAGTACTTC.

The chain carries TRBV20-1 and TRBJ2-7; 7 bases fit TRBD1. J gave up 0 bases and V 3 bases, and 2 bases lay outside the gene matches. CDR1 is DFQATT and CDR2 is SNEGSKA in the germline V gene (reference sequence). The CDR3 consists of 13 residues. The CDR3 DNA follows: TGCAGTGCTAGGGACAGGAACTCCTACGAGCAGTACTTC. This translates into CSARDRNSYEQYF.

At least ten counts were recorded for this clonotype. This chain links TRBV7-8 with TRBJ2-7, with 10 bases aligning to TRBD2. This CDR3 has 15 amino acids. V lost 3 bases, J lost 6 bases, and 8 bases stayed unmatched. Germline CDR1 and CDR2: SGHVS and FQNEAQ. As DNA, the CDR3 is TGTGCCAGCAGCTTCTTTTTAGCGGGAGGATCCGAGCAGTACTTC. It is translated as CASSFFLAGGSEQYF. Variable domain in full (rest from reference TRBV7-8 and TRBJ2-7): GAGVSQSPRYKVAKRGQDVALRCDPISGHVSLFWYQQALGQGPEFLTYFQNEAQLDKSGLPSDRFFAERPEGSVSTLKIQRTQQEDSAVYLCASSFFLAGGSEQYFGPGTRLTVT.

This chain links TRBV5-1 with TRBJ1-1; 8 bases align to TRBD1. Germline loops: CDR1 SGHRS, CDR2 YFSETQ. The CDR3 extends over 16 amino acids. V shed 4 bases, J shed 2 bases, and the junction held 10 bases outside the gene matches. In nucleotides, the CDR3 is TGCGCCAGCAGCATAGGACAGGGCCTAGGAAACACTGAAGCTTTCTTT. Its translation is CASSIGQGLGNTEAFF.

This chain joins TRBV6-5 and TRBJ2-5; 9 bases fit TRBD2. From germline, CDR1 is MNHEY and CDR2 SVGAGI. The CDR3 spans 18 residues. V shed 0 bases and J 0 bases; nucleotides not matched to a gene: 8. The CDR3 DNA reads as TGTGCCAGCAGTTACTCGGTTAGCGGGGGATCGTACCAAGAGACCCAGTACTTC. This codes for CASSYSVSGGSYQETQYF.

The chain links TRBV5-1 to TRBJ2-7; 12 bases line up with TRBD2. J gave up 6 bases and V 2 bases, and 24 bases lay outside the gene matches. Germline V gene lookup returns CDR1 SGHRS and CDR2 YFSETQ. This CDR3 region has 21 residues. The CDR3 region is CASSLNRDRSPGLAGAREQYF. The CDR3 bases are TGCGCCAGCAGCTTAAACAGGGACAGGTCGCCGGGACTAGCGGGTGCGCGCGAGCAGTACTTC.